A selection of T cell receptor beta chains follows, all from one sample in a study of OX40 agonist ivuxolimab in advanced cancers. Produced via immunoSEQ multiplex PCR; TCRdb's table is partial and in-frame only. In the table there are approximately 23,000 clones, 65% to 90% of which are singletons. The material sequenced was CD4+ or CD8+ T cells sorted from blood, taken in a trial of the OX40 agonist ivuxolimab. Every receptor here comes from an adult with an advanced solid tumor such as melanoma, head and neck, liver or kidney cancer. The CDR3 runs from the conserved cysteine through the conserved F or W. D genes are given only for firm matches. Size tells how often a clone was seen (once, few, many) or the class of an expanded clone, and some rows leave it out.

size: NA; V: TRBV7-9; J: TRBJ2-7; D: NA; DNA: TGTGCCAGCAGCTTATACCGGACACTTTCCTCTTACGAGCAGTACTTC; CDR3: CASSLYRTLSSYEQYF
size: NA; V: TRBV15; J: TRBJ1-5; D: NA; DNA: TGTGCCACCAGCAGAGGACCGCAAAGGAATCAGCCCCAGCATTTT; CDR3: CATSRGPQRNQPQHF
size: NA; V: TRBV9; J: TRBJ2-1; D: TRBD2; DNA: TGTGCCAGCAGCTCGACATTGGGACTAGCGGGAGGGGATGAGCAGTTCTTC; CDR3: CASSSTLGLAGGDEQFF
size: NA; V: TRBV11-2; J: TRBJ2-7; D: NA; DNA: TGTGCCAGCAGCTTAACGGACGGGGCTTTCGAGCAGTACTTC; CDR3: CASSLTDGAFEQYF
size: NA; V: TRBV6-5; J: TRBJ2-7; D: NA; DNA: TGTGCCAGCAGTTACTTAGGTGGCGAGCAGTACTTC; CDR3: CASSYLGGEQYF
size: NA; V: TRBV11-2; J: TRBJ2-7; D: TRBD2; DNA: TGTGCCAGCAGCTTACAGGGGACTAGCGAAACCAGGAGCTCCTACGAGCAGTACTTC; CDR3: CASSLQGTSETRSSYEQYF
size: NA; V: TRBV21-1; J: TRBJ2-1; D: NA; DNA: TGTGCCAGCAGCAAAGTTCAGCGGGAGGTCCACCGAAGCTCCTACAATGAGCAGTTCTTC; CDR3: CASSKVQREVHRSSYNEQFF
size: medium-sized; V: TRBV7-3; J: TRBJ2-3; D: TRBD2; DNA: TGTGCCAGCAGCGAGGGACTAGCGGGGCGCACAGATACGCAGTATTTT; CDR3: CASSEGLAGRTDTQYF
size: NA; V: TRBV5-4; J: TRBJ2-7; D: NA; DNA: TGTGCCAGCAGCTTCGGTAGTACTGGCTACGAGCAGTACTTC; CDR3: CASSFGSTGYEQYF
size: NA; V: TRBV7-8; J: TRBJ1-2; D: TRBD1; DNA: TGTGCCAGCAGCTTAGCAGGGACAGGGATCGGTGCGGACTATGGCTACACCTTC; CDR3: CASSLAGTGIGADYGYTF
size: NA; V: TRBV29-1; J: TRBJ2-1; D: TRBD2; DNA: TGCAGCGTTGAACTAGCGGGAGGGCGGAATGAGCAGTTCTTC; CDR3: CSVELAGGRNEQFF
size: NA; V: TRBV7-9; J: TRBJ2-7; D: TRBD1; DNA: TGTGCCAGCAGCTTAGGACAGGGATCAACCTACGAGCAGTACTTC; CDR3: CASSLGQGSTYEQYF
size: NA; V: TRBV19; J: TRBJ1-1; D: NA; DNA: TGTGCCAGTAGTATCGGACAAATTGAAGCTTTCTTT; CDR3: CASSIGQIEAFF
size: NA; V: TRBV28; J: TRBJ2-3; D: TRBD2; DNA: TGTGCCAGCAGTTTATCCCCTAGCGGGACAGATACGCAGTATTTT; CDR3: CASSLSPSGTDTQYF
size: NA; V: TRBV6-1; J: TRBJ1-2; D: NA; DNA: TGTGCCAGCAGTGATGAGGACAGCCCAGCGATATATGGCTACACCTTC; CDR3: CASSDEDSPAIYGYTF
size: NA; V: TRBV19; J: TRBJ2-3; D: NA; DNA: TGTGCCAGTAGTCCGGAGGGAAATACGCAGTATTTT; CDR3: CASSPEGNTQYF
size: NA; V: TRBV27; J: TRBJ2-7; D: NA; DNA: TGTGCCAGCAGTTTAAATGGGGCTCGGGAGCAGTACTTC; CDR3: CASSLNGAREQYF
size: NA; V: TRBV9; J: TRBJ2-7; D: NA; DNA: TGTGCCAGCAGCGTATCTCCCAGCCCGCAGGGAGAGCAGTACTTC; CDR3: CASSVSPSPQGEQYF
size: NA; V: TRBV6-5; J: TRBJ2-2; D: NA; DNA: TGTGCCAGCAGTTACGGGGTGAACACCGGGGAGCTGTTTTTT; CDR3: CASSYGVNTGELFF
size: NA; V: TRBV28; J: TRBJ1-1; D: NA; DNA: TGTGCCAGCATCTCCTCTTATCAGGGGATGAACACTGAAGCTTTCTTT; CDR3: CASISSYQGMNTEAFF
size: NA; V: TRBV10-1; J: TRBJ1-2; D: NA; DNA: TGCGCCAGCAGTGATGACAGAGAGGATAGCTATGGCTACACCTTC; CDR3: CASSDDREDSYGYTF
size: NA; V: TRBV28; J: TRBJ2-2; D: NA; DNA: TGTGCCAGCATGGGCCCAAGGGTACACACCGGGGAGCTGTTTTTT; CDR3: CASMGPRVHTGELFF
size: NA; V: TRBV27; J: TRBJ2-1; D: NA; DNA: TGTGCCAGCAGTATCGGGACAACCGATGAGCAGTTCTTC; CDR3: CASSIGTTDEQFF
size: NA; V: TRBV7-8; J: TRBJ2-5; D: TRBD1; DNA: TGTGCCAGCAGGATAGGACAGGGGGCATGGGAGACCCAGTACTTC; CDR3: CASRIGQGAWETQYF
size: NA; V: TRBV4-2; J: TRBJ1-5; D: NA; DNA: TGTGCCAGCAGCCAAGACCCTTGGTATAGCAATCAGCCCCAGCATTTT; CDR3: CASSQDPWYSNQPQHF
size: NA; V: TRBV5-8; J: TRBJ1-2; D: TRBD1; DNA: TGTGCCAGCAGCTTGAGGACAGGGGGAAACTATGGCTACACCTTC; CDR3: CASSLRTGGNYGYTF
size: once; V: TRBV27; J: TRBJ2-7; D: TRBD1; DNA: TGTGCCAGCAGAACCGGGACAGGGGGGTACGAGCAGTACTTC; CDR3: CASRTGTGGYEQYF
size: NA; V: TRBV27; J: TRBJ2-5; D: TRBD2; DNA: TGTGCCAGCAGTTCCCGGACTAGCCCAGGCGGGGAGACCCAGTACTTC; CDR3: CASSSRTSPGGETQYF
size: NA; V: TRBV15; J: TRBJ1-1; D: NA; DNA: TGTGCCACCAGCAAGGATAGGGGCACTGAAGCTTTCTTT; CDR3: CATSKDRGTEAFF
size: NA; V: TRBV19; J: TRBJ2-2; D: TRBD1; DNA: TGTGCCAGTAGTTGGGACAGGGGGAATGGAGGCGGGGAGCTGTTTTTT; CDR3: CASSWDRGNGGGELFF
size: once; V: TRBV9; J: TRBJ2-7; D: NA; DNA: TGTGCCAGCGCCCGATCCGCCAGCTACGAGCAGTACTTC; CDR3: CASARSASYEQYF
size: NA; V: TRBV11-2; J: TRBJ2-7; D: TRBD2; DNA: TGTGCCAGCAGCTTAGGACTAGCGGGGGGGATCTACGAGCAGTACTTC; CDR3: CASSLGLAGGIYEQYF
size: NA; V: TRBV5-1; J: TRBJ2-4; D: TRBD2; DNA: TGCGCCAGCAGCTTGGCCGTAGGAGCGGGAGAGGGCAAAAACATTCAGTACTTC; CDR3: CASSLAVGAGEGKNIQYF
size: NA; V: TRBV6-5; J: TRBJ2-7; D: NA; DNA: TGTGCCAGCGTACCCACCTCTACCCCCTACGAGCAGTACTTC; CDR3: CASVPTSTPYEQYF
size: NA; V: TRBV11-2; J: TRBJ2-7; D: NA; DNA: TGTGCCAGCAGCTCGACCGCGACCCCCAGCGAGCAGTACTTC; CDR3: CASSSTATPSEQYF
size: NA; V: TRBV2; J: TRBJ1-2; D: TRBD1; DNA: TGTGCCAGCGCGACAGGGGGCAATGGCTACACCTTC; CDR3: CASATGGNGYTF
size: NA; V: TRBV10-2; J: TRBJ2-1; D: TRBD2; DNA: TGCGCCAGCATGCTAGCGGGACACTACAATGAGCAGTTCTTC; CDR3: CASMLAGHYNEQFF